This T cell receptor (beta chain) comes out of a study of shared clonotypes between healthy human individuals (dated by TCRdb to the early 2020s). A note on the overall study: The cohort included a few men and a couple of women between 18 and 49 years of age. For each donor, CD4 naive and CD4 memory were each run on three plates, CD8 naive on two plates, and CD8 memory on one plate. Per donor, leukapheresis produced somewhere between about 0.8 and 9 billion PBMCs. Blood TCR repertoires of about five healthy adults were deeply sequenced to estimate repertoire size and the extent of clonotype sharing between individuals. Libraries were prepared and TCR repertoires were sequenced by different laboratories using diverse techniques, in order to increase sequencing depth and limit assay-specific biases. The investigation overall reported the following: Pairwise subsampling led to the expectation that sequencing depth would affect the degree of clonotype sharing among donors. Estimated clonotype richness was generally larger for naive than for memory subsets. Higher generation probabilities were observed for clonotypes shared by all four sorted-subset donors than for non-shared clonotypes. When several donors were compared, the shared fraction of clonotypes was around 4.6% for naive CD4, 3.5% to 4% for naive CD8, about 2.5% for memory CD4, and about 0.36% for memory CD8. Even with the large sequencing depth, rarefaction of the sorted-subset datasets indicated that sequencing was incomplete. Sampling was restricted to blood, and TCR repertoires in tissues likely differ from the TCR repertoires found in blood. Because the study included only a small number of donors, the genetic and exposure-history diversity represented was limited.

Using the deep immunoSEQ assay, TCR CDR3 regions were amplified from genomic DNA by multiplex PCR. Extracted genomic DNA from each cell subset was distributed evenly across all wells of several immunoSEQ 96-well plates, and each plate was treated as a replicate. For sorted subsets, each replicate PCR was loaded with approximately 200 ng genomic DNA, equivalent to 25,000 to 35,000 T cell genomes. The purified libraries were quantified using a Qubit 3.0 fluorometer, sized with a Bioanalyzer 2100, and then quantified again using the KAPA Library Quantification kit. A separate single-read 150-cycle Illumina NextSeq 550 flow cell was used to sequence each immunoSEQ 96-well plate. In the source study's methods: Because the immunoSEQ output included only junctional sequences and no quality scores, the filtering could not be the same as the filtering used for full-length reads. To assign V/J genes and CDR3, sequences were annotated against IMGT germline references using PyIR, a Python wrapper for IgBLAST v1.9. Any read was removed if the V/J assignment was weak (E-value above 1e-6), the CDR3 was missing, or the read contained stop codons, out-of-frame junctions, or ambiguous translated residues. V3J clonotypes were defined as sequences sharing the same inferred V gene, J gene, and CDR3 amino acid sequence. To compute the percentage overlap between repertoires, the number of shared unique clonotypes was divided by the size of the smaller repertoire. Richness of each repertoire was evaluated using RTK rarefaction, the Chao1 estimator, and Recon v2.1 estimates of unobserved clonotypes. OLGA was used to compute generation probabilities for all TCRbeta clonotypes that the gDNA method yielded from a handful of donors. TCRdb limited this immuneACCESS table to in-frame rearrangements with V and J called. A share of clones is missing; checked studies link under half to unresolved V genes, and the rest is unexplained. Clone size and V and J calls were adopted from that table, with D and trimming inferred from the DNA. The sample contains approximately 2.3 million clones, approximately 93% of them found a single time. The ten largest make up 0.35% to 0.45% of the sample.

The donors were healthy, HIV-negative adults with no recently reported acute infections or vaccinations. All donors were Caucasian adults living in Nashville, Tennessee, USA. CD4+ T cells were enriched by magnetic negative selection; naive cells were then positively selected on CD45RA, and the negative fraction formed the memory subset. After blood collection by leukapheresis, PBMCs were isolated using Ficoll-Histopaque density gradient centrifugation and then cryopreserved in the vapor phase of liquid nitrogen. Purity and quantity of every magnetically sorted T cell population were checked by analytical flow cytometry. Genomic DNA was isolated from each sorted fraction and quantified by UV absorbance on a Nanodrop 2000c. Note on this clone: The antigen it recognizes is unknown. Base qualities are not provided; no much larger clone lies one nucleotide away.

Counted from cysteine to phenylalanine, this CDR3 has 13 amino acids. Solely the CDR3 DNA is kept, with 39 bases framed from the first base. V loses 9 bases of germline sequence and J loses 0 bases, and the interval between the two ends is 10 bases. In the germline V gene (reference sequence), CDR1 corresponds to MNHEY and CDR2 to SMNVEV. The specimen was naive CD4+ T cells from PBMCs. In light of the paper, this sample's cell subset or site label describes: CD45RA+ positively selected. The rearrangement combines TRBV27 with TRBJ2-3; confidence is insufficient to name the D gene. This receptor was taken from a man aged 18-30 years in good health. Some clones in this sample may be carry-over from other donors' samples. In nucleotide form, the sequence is TGTGCCAGTGCCGGGTTTAGCACAGATACGCAGTATTTT. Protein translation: CASAGFSTDTQYF.